Detailed here is one T cell receptor (beta chain). Its antigen is as yet unknown. The data derive from a study of monozygotic twins with cystic fibrosis. About the research overall: With about 15 PCR cycles, barcoded libraries came from around 3 micrograms of fragmented DNA. Study-wide results and caveats: Clonality was generally low (median approximately 0.0095), higher in the most severe patients. Nucleotide-identical clonotype sharing was significantly higher within monozygotic CF twin pairs than between unrelated CF individuals.

In germline, CDR1 is SGHRS, CDR2 YFSETQ. V lost 5 bases and J lost 6, with 18 bases in between. The CDR3 spans 15 residues. Assay: immunoSEQ multiplex PCR; the TCRdb copy retains only in-frame clones and omits some. The profile shows 12,000 to 15,000 clones, 95% to 99% of them singletons. The source material was blood. The TCR sequence derives from a girl aged 2 to 9 with cystic fibrosis. The chain recombines TRBV5-1 with TRBJ2-1; no reliable D call. Written as DNA, the CDR3 is TGCGCCAGCAGTCTTAATGACGGGCTAGTCAATGAGCAGTTCTTC. Its translation is CASSLNDGLVNEQFF.